One and the same sample provided the 3 T cell receptor beta chains below, sequenced in a study of T cell repertoires in cytomegalovirus infection. A single record per CDR3 protein comes from TCRdb applying MiXCR to the reads. This table holds around 310,000 distinct CDR3 sequences, roughly 15% found once. Input material: PBMCs. Source of these receptors: a human donor in good health (CMV status not recorded). Some clones in this sample may be carry-over from other donors' samples.

The chain links TRBV5-1 to TRBJ1-2, with a weak D call TRBD1 (6 bases). Looked up from germline, CDR1 is SGHRS and CDR2 is YFSETQ. Trimming removed 5 bases at V and 4 bases at J, with 12 bases between. The CDR3 runs 13 residues. CDR3 residues: CASRWDNSYGYTF. The CDR3 nucleotides read TGCGCCAGCAGATGGGACAATAGCTATGGCTACACCTTC.

In this sample, this clonotype turned up a few times. V is TRBV20-1 and J is TRBJ1-5; 7 nucleotides match TRBD1. V gave up 5 bases and J gave up 1 base; unmatched junction bases: 8. Germline V gives CDR1 DFQATT, CDR2 SNEGSKA (reference sequence). This CDR3 comprises 15 residues. In DNA form, the CDR3 reads TGCAGTGCTCTTCGACAGGGCGGGAGCAATCAGCCCCAGCATTTT. Its translation: CSALRQGGSNQPQHF.

In its sample, this clonotype was seen many times. V gene TRBV7-2 combines with J gene TRBJ2-1; D is uncertain. The CDR3 loop spans 13 amino acids. The V end was cut by 4 bases, the J end by 5 bases, with 9 bases between. Germline V CDR1 and CDR2: SGHTA, FQGNSA. In nucleotides, the CDR3 is TGTGCCAGCAGCTCCCTTGTTCACAATGAGCAGTTCTTC. Protein product: CASSSLVHNEQFF.